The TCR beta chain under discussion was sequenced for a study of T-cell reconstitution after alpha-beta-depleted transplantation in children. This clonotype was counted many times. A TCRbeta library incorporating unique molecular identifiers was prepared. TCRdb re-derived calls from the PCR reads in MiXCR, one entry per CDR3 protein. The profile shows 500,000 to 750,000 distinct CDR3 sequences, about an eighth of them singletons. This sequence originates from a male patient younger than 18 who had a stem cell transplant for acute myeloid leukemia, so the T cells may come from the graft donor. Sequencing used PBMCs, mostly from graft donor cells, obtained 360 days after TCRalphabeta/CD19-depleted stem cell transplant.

The CDR3 protein is CAISESLTGYYEQYF. CDR3 in DNA: TGTGCCATCAGTGAGTCGCTAACAGGATACTACGAGCAGTACTTC. The V call is TRBV10-3, the J call TRBJ2-7, with D perhaps matching TRBD1 (5 bases). The CDR3 extends over 15 amino acids. Germline values: CDR1 ENHRY, CDR2 SYGVKD. V lost 0 bases and J 3 bases, leaving 12 bases between the germline ends.